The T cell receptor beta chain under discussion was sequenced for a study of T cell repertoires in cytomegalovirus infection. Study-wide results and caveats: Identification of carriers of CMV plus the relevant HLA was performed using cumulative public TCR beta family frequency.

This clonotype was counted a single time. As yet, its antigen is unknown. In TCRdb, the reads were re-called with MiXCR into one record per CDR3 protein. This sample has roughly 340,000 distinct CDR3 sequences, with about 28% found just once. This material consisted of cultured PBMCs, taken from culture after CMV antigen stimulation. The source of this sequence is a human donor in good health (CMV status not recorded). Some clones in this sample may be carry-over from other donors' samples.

CDR3 DNA: TGTGCTAGTGGTTCCTGGACTAGCGGGATCGATGAGCAGTTCTTC. Translation: CASGSWTSGIDEQFF. The rearrangement links TRBV12-5 to TRBJ2-1; 12 nucleotides match TRBD2. The V and J ends lost 4 bases and 8 bases, in that order; junction bases with no gene match: 6. Germline lookup yields CDR1 LGHNT and CDR2 FRNRAP. This CDR3 comprises 15 residues.